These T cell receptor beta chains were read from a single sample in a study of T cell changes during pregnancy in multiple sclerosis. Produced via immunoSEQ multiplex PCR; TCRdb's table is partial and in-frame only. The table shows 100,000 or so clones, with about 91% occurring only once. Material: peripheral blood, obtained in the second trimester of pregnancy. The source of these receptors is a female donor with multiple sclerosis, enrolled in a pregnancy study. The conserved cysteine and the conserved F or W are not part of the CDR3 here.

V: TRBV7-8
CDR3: ASSLRDYSLEQY

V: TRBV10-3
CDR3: ASTGGLAGGTGEQF

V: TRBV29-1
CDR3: SVRGGEDGYEQY

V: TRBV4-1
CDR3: ASSRQETDTQY

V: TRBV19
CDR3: ASSPGQGSLEQY

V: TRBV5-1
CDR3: ASSPGTGSYEQY

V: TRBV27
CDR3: ASSSAGGKNIQY

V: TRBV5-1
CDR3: ASSYDWGDEQF

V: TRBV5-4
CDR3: ASSLDVTSSTDTQY

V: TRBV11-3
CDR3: ASSRDTTRQF

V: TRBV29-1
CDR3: SGGRASADTQY